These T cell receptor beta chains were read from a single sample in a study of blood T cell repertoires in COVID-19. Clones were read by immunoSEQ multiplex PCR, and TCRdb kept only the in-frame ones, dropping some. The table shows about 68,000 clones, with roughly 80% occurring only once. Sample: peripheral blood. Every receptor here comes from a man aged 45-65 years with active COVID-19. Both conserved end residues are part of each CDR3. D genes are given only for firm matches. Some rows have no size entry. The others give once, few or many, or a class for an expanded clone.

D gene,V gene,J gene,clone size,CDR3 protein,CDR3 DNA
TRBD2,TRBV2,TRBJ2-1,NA,CASSPLTSGRYNEQFF,TGTGCCAGCAGCCCTCTTACTAGCGGGCGCTACAATGAGCAGTTCTTC
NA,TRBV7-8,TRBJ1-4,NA,CASSLDEGVQREKLFF,TGTGCCAGCAGCTTAGACGAGGGGGTTCAGCGCGAAAAACTGTTTTTT
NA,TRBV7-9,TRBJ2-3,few,CASSFAREVDTQYF,TGTGCCAGCAGCTTCGCCAGGGAGGTAGATACGCAGTATTTT
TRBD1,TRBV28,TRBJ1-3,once,CASSLQQGARGAGNTIYF,TGTGCCAGCAGTTTACAACAGGGGGCGCGGGGAGCTGGAAACACCATATATTTT
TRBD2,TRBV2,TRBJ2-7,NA,CASSPTSGAYEQYF,TGTGCCAGCAGCCCGACTAGCGGAGCCTACGAGCAGTACTTC
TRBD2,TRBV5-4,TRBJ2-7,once,CASSSWTSGNHEQYF,TGTGCCAGCAGCTCTTGGACTAGCGGGAATCACGAGCAGTACTTC
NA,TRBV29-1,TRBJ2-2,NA,CSVRGAVGESGTGELFF,TGCAGCGTTCGCGGCGCGGTTGGCGAGTCGGGCACCGGGGAGCTGTTTTTT
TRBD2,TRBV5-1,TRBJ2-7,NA,CASSLFLGLAREQYF,TGCGCCAGCAGCCTATTCCTCGGACTAGCAAGAGAGCAGTACTTC
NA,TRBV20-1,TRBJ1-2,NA,CSASDRDGYTF,TGCAGTGCCTCAGATCGGGATGGCTACACCTTC
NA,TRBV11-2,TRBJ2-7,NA,CASSLVNRLYEQYF,TGTGCCAGCAGCTTAGTAAACAGGTTGTACGAGCAGTACTTC
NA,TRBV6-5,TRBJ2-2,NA,CASSRTGELFF,TGTGCCAGCAGCCGGACCGGGGAGCTGTTTTTT
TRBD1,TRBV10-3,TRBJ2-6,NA,CAISEFDRGTAGANVLTF,TGTGCCATCAGTGAGTTTGACAGGGGGACGGCTGGGGCCAACGTCCTGACTTTC
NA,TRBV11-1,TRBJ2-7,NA,CASSLGWAGDEQYF,TGTGCCAGCAGCTTAGGGTGGGCCGGGGACGAGCAGTACTTC
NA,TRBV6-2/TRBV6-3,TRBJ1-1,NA,CASSYEEGDTEAFF,TGTGCCAGCAGTTACGAGGAAGGGGACACTGAAGCTTTCTTT
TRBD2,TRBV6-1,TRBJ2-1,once,CASSESGRAWDEQFF,TGTGCCAGCAGTGAGAGCGGGAGGGCCTGGGATGAGCAGTTCTTC
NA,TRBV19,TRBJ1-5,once,CASSMEEDQPQHF,TGTGCCAGTAGTATGGAGGAGGATCAGCCCCAGCATTTT
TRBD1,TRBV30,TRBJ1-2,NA,CAWATGGGYGYTF,TGTGCCTGGGCGACAGGGGGGGGCTATGGCTACACCTTC
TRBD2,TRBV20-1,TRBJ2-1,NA,CSASSGRVVNEQFF,TGCAGTGCTAGTAGCGGGAGGGTGGTCAATGAGCAGTTCTTC
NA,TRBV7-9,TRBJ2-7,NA,CASSLSQATYEQYF,TGTGCCAGCAGCTTGTCACAGGCAACCTACGAGCAGTACTTC
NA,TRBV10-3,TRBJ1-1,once,CAISPGGRTGGTEAFF,TGTGCCATCAGTCCCGGAGGCCGTACGGGGGGGACTGAAGCTTTCTTT
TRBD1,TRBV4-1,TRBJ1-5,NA,CASSHTGTGGPFSQPQHF,TGCGCCAGCAGCCATACCGGGACAGGGGGCCCGTTTAGCCAGCCCCAGCATTTT
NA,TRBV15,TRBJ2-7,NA,CATSRVGLSYEQYF,TGTGCCACCAGCAGAGTGGGCCTTTCCTACGAGCAGTACTTC
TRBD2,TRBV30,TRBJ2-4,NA,CAWSVGGADIQYF,TGTGCCTGGAGTGTCGGGGGGGCGGACATTCAGTACTTC
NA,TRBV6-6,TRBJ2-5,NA,CASSYFAETQYF,TGTGCCAGCAGTTACTTCGCGGAGACCCAGTACTTC
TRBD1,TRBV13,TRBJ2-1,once,CASSFSPRQGAMSEQFF,TGTGCCAGCAGCTTCTCCCCCCGACAGGGGGCGATGAGTGAGCAGTTCTTC
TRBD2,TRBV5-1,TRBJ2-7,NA,CASSLAQLADEQYF,TGCGCCAGCAGCTTGGCCCAACTAGCGGACGAGCAGTACTTC
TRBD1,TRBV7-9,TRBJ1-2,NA,CASSTPPGQANF,TGTGCCAGCAGTACACCCCCGGGACAGGCTAACTTC
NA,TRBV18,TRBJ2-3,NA,CASSPRGSTQYF,TGTGCCAGCTCCCCTCGGGGGAGTACGCAGTATTTT
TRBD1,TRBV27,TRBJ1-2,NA,CASSSPGQGANGYTF,TGTGCCAGCAGTTCTCCGGGACAGGGGGCGAATGGCTACACCTTC